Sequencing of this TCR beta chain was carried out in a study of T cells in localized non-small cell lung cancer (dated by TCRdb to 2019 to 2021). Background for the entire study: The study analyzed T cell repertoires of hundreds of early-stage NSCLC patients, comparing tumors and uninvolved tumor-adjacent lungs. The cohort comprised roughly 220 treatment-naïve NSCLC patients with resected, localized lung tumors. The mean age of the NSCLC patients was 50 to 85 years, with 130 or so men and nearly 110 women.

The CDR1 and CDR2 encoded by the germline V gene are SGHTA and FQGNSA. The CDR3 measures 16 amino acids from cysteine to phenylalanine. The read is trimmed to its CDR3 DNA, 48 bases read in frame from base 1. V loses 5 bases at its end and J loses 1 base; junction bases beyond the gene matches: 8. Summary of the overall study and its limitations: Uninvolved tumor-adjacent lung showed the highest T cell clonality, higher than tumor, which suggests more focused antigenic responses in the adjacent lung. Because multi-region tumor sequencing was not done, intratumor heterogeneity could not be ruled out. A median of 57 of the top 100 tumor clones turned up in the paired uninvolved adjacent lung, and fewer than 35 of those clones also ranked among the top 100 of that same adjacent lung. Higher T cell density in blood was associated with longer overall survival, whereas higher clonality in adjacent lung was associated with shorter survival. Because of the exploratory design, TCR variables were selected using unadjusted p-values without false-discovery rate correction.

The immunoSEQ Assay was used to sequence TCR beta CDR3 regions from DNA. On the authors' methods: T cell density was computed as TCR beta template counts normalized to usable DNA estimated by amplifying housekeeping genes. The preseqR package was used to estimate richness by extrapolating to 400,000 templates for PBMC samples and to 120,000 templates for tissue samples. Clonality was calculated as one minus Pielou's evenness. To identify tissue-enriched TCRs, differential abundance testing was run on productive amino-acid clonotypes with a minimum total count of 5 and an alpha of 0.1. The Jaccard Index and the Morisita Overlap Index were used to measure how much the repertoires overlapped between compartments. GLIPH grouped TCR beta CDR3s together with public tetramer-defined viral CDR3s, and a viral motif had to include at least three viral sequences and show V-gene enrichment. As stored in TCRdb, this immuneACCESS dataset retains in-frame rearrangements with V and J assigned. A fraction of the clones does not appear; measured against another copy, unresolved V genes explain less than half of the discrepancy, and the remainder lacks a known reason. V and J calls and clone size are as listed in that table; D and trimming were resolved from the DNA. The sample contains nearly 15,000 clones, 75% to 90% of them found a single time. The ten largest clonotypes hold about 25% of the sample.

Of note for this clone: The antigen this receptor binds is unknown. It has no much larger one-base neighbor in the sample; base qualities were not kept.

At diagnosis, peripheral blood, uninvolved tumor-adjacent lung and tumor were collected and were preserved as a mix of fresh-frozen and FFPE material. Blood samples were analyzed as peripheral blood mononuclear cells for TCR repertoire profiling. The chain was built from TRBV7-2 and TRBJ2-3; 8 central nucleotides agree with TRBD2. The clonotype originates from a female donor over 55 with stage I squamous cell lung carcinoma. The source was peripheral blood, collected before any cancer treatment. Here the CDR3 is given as CASSDRSGSGTDTQYF. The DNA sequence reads TGTGCCAGCAGCGACCGCAGCGGGAGCGGCACAGATACGCAGTATTTT.